The sequence of this T cell receptor beta chain was determined in a study of blood T cell repertoires in COVID-19. CDR3 length equals 15 residues. V lost 1 base to trimming and J lost 8 bases; unmatched junction nucleotides: 8. Germline CDR1 and CDR2: MNHNS and SASEGT. Two negative PCRs, clearance, or symptom resolution characterized the recovered Cohort 3 donors. The table came from immunoSEQ multiplex PCR; TCRdb's copy has only in-frame clones and leaves some out. The repertoire holds over 150,000 clones, around 90% seen once, with more than 2% in the top ten. The clonotype comes from a woman in her twenties or thirties who had recovered from COVID-19. The chain couples TRBV6-1 to TRBJ2-1, with 7 positions matching TRBD2. Sequences were obtained from PBMCs or T cells enriched from blood (not recorded which). CDR3 DNA: TGTGCCAGCAGTGAAGTTGGGGGAGGGCCCGATGAGCAGTTCTTC. Translated, it gives CASSEVGGGPDEQFF.